Below, 3 T cell receptor beta chains from the same sample are listed, as sequenced in a study of Ad26.COV2.S vaccination and SARS-CoV-2 variants. Libraries were prepared by immunoSEQ multiplex PCR; TCRdb keeps only in-frame clonotypes and omits some of them. The table includes around 350,000 clones, about 90% detected once. The sequencing here drew on peripheral blood, taken after recovery from COVID-19. These receptors were taken from a human donor who had recovered from COVID-19.

The chain links TRBV18 to TRBJ1-5; D not certain. Germline lookup yields CDR1 KGHSH and CDR2 LQKENI. V lost 3 bases and J 3 bases, leaving 12 bases between the germline ends. The length of the CDR3 is 15 residues. CDR3 sequence reads: CASSPVRSTNQPQHF. The CDR3 region has the DNA TGTGCCAGCTCACCGGTCCGAAGTACCAATCAGCCCCAGCATTTT.

The chain combines TRBV5-4 with TRBJ2-1; TRBD2 agrees at 14 bases. Losses at the gene ends were 4 bases for V and 6 bases for J; bases not matched to a gene: 3. The germline CDR1 and CDR2 sequences are SGHNT and YYREEE (reference sequence). CDR3 length equals 15 residues. CDR3 DNA sequence: TGTGCCAGCAGCGAGACTAGCGGGGGGGCCAATGAGCAGTTCTTC. Translating it yields CASSETSGGANEQFF.

The genes are TRBV4-1 and TRBJ2-7; D ambiguous. The V gene's germline CDR1 is MGHRA and CDR2 YSYEKL. This CDR3 spans 14 amino acids. The V and J ends lost 0 bases and 0 bases respectively, with 6 bases between them. The CDR3 protein is CASSQDTSSYEQYF. In nucleotides, the CDR3 is TGCGCCAGCAGCCAAGATACAAGCTCCTACGAGCAGTACTTC.